This TCR beta chain was found in a study of identical twins. Germline V gives CDR1 MNHEY, CDR2 SVGEGT. Trimming took 2 bases from V and 3 from J, leaving 8 bases between them. The CDR3 runs to 13 residues. TCRdb used MiXCR to reprocess the 5' RACE reads, holding one entry per CDR3 protein. The sample consists of 450,000 or so distinct CDR3 sequences, approximately 24% of them appearing once. The sample was also linked to a second study, of T cells expressing NK-cell markers.

The TCR originated in a woman aged 18-29 years in good health. This sequence joins TRBV6-2 or TRBV6-3 and TRBJ2-7; weak D call: TRBD1 (6 bases). The sample comprised CD4+ T cells sorted from blood. CDR3: CASSYGQSYEQYF. The CDR3 DNA sequence: TGTGCCAGCAGTTACGGACAGAGCTACGAGCAGTACTTC.